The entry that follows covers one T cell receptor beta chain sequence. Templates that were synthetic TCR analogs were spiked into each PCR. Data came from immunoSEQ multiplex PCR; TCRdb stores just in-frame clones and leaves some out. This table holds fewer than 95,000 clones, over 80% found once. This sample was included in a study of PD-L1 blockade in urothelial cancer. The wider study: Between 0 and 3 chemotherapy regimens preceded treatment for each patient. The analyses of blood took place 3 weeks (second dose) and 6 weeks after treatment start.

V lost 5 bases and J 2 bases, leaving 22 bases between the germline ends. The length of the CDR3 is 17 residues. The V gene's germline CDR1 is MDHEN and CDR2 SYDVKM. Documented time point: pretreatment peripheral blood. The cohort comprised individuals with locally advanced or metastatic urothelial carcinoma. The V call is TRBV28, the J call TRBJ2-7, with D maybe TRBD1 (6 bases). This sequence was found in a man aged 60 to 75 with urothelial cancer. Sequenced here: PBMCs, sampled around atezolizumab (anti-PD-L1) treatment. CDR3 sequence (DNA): TGTGCCAGCAGTCCCCACGGCCCCGGGACACTCCCCTACGAGCAGTACTTC. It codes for CASSPHGPGTLPYEQYF.